The 10 T cell receptor beta chains below were found in one sample sequenced in a study of shared clonotypes between healthy human individuals. TCRdb keeps only in-frame clones here, not all; method: immunoSEQ multiplex PCR. The profile shows 97,000 or so clones, approximately 44% of them singletons. Sample: PBMCs. The receptors were sampled from a middle-aged woman in good health. Some clones in this sample may be carry-over from other donors' samples.

This clone came up many times. Other DNA sequences in the sample encode the same CDR3. The rearrangement uses TRBV30 and TRBJ1-5; D call uncertain. The CDR3 sequence is 12 residues long. Germline loops: CDR1 GTSNPN, CDR2 SVGIG (reference sequence). The V and J ends lost 2 bases and 1 base respectively, with 3 bases between them. CDR3 in DNA: TGTGCCTGGAGTCAAAGCAATCAGCCCCAGCATTTT. Its protein is CAWSQSNQPQHF.

The table lists this clone with many counts. The chain joins TRBV5-4 to TRBJ2-7; 9 nucleotides align to TRBD1. The junction had 8 bases not matched to a gene; V was cut back by 3 bases and J by 4 bases. Per the germline V gene, CDR1 is SGHNT and CDR2 is YYREEE (reference sequence). This CDR3 has 15 residues. The CDR3 reads CASSWGQGGLYEQYF. CDR3 nucleotide sequence: TGTGCCAGCAGCTGGGGACAGGGTGGCTTATACGAGCAGTACTTC.

This clone was observed a few times. This sequence joins TRBV6-5 and TRBJ2-7; the D gene is possibly TRBD1 (6 bases). Germline CDR1 reads MNHEY; CDR2 reads SVGAGI. CDR3 size: 12 residues. The V end lost 8 bases, the J end lost 1 base, and 9 bases lay between the germline ends. CDR3 DNA sequence: TGTGCCAGCGGCAGGGGATCCTACGAGCAGTACTTC. Amino acids: CASGRGSYEQYF.

This clone was observed many times. V gene TRBV30 combines with J gene TRBJ1-5; 7 bases are a match to TRBD1. Germline V gene sequence: CDR1 GTSNPN, CDR2 SVGIG (reference sequence). There are 14 residues in the CDR3. Losses at the gene ends were 6 bases for V and 5 bases for J; bases not matched to a gene: 10. For the CDR3, the DNA is TGTGCCTGCTCACAGGGGCCTGGGGATCAGCCCCAGCATTTT. The encoded protein is CACSQGPGDQPQHF.

This chain joins TRBV7-9 and TRBJ1-2; D uncertain. Germline CDR1 SEHNR, CDR2 FQNEAQ (reference sequence). The CDR3 runs to 12 residues. V was shortened by 4 bases and J by 5 bases, with 8 bases between the two germline ends. CDR3: CASSYTGYGYTF. As DNA, the CDR3 is TGTGCCAGCAGCTATACGGGGTATGGCTACACCTTC.

V and J are TRBV6-1 and TRBJ2-3; tentatively, D is TRBD2 (5 bases). Trimming removed 3 bases at V and 1 base at J, with 8 bases between. Germline assignment: CDR1 MNHNS and CDR2 SASEGT. This CDR3 spans 14 amino acids. DNA of the CDR3: TGTGCCAGCAGTGATAAGGGAGGCACAGATACGCAGTATTTT. Encoded protein: CASSDKGGTDTQYF.

Points on this clone: A far larger clone is one base from this, pointing to a likely read error. CDR3 protein: CASRDRGGEQHF. The DNA of the CDR3 is TGTGCCAGCCGGGACAGGGGTGGGGAGCAGCACTTC. The V gene is TRBV2, the J gene TRBJ2-5; 10 bases are shared with TRBD1. This CDR3 has 12 residues. Germline V gene sequence: CDR1 SNHLY, CDR2 FYNNEI.

The chain carries TRBV28 and TRBJ2-7; D uncertain. This CDR3 contains 14 residues. With 3 bases removed from V and 3 bases from J, the gap between germline ends came to 12 bases. Germline CDR1 MDHEN, CDR2 SYDVKM. As DNA, the CDR3 is TGTGCCAGCAGTTTGTTTACCAGGAACTACGAGCAGTACTTC. Translation gives CASSLFTRNYEQYF.

This clone was detected a few times. The chain has TRBV6-1 and TRBJ2-1, with TRBD1 identical over 9 bases. V dropped 6 bases and J dropped 6; count of bases not matched to a gene: 9. CDR3 size: 15 residues. CDR1 and CDR2 from the germline V gene are MNHNS and SASEGT. Here the CDR3 reads CASRHEGQGPNEQFF. CDR3 nucleotide sequence: TGTGCCAGCAGGCACGAGGGACAGGGACCCAATGAGCAGTTCTTC.

This clone showed up just a few times. The chain links TRBV5-4 to TRBJ2-1; 7 nucleotides align to TRBD1. This CDR3 has 15 amino acids. Germline trimming cut 4 bases from V and 1 base from J; bases unmatched to any gene: 5. Per germline, CDR1 SGHNT and CDR2 YYREEE (reference sequence). The CDR3 spells CASSRKGQSYNEQFF. Here the CDR3 DNA reads TGTGCCAGCAGCCGAAAGGGACAGTCCTACAATGAGCAGTTCTTC.